This T cell receptor beta chain originates from a study of vaccination and CD4 T cells after COVID-19. Study-wide background: Convalescent donors: six male, four female; seven Caucasian, two Asian, one multiracial, two Hispanic.

Treatment meaning: approximately 9-day PBMC culture with coronavirus spike peptide pools or control peptides (ViraFEST assay). Cultures used more than 1.5 million PBMCs per well, approximately 9.8 IU/ml IL-2 and about 10 ug/ml peptides. Points on this clonotype: Its matching antigen is unknown.

Cultured CD4+ T cells had their DNA profiled by the Oncomine TCR Beta short-read assay. Each CDR3 protein gets one entry after TCRdb re-called the PCR reads with MiXCR. The sample lists more than 13,000 distinct CDR3 sequences; roughly 26% were seen once. The CDR3 totals 16 residues. V was cut by 0 bases and J by 2 bases, with 11 bases left in between. Germline V gives CDR1 SGHTA, CDR2 FQGNSA. Study-level points and caveats: From a median of about 20 to 38, SARS-CoV-2-reactive clonotypes increased, though not significantly.

The specimen was CD4+ T cells from blood, cultured in vitro, collected after SARS-CoV-2 vaccination. The sequence derives from a human donor who had recovered from COVID-19. The V and J genes are TRBV7-2 and TRBJ1-5; TRBD1 might be the D (6 bases). In nucleotides, the CDR3 is TGTGCCAGCAGCTTAGCTCACAGGGCGGGCAATCAGCCCCAGCATTTT. Encoded protein: CASSLAHRAGNQPQHF.